This TCR beta chain was captured by sequencing in a study of T cells in women clearing cervical HPV infection. On the study more broadly: Women with histologically confirmed HPV16-related CIN3 or worse, 2 with invasive cancer, served as cases. With HLA typing for only a few women, HLA confounding remains possible. Study observations and caveats: CIN3+ cases had significantly higher TCR repertoire richness than controls, but evenness did not differ.

TCRdb's copy holds only in-frame clones and misses some; the assay was immunoSEQ multiplex PCR. Recorded for this sample: about 24,000 clones. With respect to this clone: Its antigen is unknown. The read is 3 residues too short to cover the CDR3 end, so that end is filled in from the germline J gene.

Germline loops: CDR1 SGHRS, CDR2 YFSETQ. This CDR3 has 14 amino acids. Trimming left V 0 bases short and J 3 bases short, with 10 bases between. Sample: blood buffy coat. The sequence was obtained from a woman aged 18-70 years with a cervical HPV16 infection that either progressed to CIN3+ or cleared (not recorded which). This chain links TRBV5-1 with TRBJ2-7, with unresolved D. The CDR3 loop is CASSLGLGNYEQYF. CDR3 DNA (partial): TGCGCCAGCAGCTTGGGGCTAGGCAACTACGAG.